These 5 T cell receptor beta chains share one sample of origin, sequenced in a study of shared clonotypes between healthy human individuals. Produced via immunoSEQ multiplex PCR; TCRdb's table is partial and in-frame only. The sample has over 1.4 million clones; about 96% are singletons. The sample comprised naive CD4+ T cells sorted from blood. The subset was: CD45RA+ positively selected. These receptors all stem from a man younger than 45 in good health.

The chain uses TRBV5-1 and TRBJ1-1; possible D gene TRBD1, 5 bases. The CDR3 is made up of 14 amino acids. V shed 0 bases and J shed 6 bases, with 12 bases lying between them. From germline, CDR1 is SGHRS and CDR2 YFSETQ. This chain's CDR3 is CASSLGLGGAEAFF. The CDR3 nucleotides are TGCGCCAGCAGCTTGGGGTTAGGAGGGGCTGAAGCTTTCTTT.

CDR3 protein: CASSAFPYEQYF. CDR3 nucleotides: TGTGCCAGCAGCGCATTCCCCTACGAGCAGTACTTC. The chain combines TRBV7-9 with TRBJ2-7; D is ambiguous. The CDR3 covers 12 residues. The germline CDR1 and CDR2 sequences are SEHNR and FQNEAQ (reference sequence). The V end was cut by 5 bases, the J end by 2 bases, with 7 bases between.

This chain connects TRBV5-1 to TRBJ2-7, with TRBD2 as a possible D gene (6 bases). Germline CDR1 and CDR2: SGHRS and YFSETQ. The CDR3 is 13 amino acids. V lost 4 bases to trimming and J lost 2 bases, with 10 bases between them. Written as DNA, the CDR3 is TGCGCCAGCAGCGCGGGGATTGCCTACGAGCAGTACTTC. Translation gives CASSAGIAYEQYF.

V and J are TRBV6-5 and TRBJ2-1, with 14 bases lining up with TRBD2. Germline assignment: CDR1 MNHEY and CDR2 SVGAGI. V was pared by 5 bases and J by 8 bases, with 5 bases of the junction left unmatched. The CDR3 totals 15 residues. This CDR3 reads CASSVGLAGVYEQFF. In nucleotides, the CDR3 is TGTGCCAGCAGTGTGGGACTAGCGGGAGTGTATGAGCAGTTCTTC.

The gene calls are TRBV28 and TRBJ1-5; TRBD1 is a possible D gene (6 bases). This CDR3 has 12 amino acids. The germline V gene has CDR1 MDHEN and CDR2 SYDVKM. V shed 5 bases and J shed 7 bases, with 9 bases lying between them. This CDR3 reads CASSDRIQPQHF. CDR3 nucleotides: TGTGCCAGCAGTGACAGGATCCAGCCCCAGCATTTT.